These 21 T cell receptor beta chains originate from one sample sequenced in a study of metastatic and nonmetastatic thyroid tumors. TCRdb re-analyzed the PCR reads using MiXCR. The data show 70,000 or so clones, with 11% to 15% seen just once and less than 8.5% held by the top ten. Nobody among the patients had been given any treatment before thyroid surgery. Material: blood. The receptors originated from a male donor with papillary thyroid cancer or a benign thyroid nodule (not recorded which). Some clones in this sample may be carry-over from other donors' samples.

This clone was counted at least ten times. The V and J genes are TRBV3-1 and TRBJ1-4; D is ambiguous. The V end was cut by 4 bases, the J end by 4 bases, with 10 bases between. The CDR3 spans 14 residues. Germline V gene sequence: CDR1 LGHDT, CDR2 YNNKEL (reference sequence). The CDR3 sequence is CASSPTVYNEKLFF. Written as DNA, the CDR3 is TGTGCCAGCAGCCCGACGGTGTATAATGAAAAACTGTTTTTT.

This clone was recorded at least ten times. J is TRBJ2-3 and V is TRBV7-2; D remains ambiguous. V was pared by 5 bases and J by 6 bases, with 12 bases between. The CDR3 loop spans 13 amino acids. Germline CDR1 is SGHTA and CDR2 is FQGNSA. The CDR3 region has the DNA TGTGCCAGCAGCCCTGGGCGAAGGGATACGCAGTATTTT. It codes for CASSPGRRDTQYF.

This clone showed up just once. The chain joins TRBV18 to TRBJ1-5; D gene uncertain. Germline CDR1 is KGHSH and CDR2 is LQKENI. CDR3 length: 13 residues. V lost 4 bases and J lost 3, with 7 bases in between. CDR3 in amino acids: CASSHGLNQPQHF. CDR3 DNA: TGTGCCAGCTCACACGGGCTCAATCAGCCCCAGCATTTT.

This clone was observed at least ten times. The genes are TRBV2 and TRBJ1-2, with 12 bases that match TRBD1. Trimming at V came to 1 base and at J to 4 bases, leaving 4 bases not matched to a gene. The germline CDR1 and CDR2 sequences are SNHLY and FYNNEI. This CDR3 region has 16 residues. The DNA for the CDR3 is TGTGCCAGCAGTGAAGGGGGGACAGGGGGCGTCTATGGCTACACCTTC. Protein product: CASSEGGTGGVYGYTF.

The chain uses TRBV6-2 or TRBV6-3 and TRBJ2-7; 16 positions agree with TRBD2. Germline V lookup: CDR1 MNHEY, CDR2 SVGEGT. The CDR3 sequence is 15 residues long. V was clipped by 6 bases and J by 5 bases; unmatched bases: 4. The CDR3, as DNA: TGTGCCAGCAGCTACGGGACTAGCGGGAGGGACGAGCAGTACGTC. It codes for CASSYGTSGRDEQYV.

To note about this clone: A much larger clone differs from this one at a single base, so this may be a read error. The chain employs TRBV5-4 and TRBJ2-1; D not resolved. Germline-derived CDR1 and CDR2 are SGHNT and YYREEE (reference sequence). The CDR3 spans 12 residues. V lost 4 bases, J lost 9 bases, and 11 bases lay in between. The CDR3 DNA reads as TGTGCCAGCAGCGGCCAATCCGGTGAGCAGTTCTTC. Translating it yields CASSGQSGEQFF.

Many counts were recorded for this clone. CDR3 DNA sequence: TGTGCCAGCAGTAACCCTAACCCCGGGGAGCTGTTTTTT. It codes for CASSNPNPGELFF. The rearrangement links TRBV6-1 to TRBJ2-2; D remains ambiguous. Germline V lookup: CDR1 MNHNS, CDR2 SASEGT. This CDR3 spans 13 amino acids. The V gene lost 5 bases and the J gene lost 6 bases, with 10 bases spanning the gap.

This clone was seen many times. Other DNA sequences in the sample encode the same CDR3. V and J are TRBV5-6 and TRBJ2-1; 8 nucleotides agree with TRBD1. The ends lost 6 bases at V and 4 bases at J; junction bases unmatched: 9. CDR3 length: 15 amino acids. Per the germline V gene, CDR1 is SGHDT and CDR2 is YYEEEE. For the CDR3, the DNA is TGTGCCAGCACCTTTCGAGGGACAGGTTACAATGAGCAGTTCTTC. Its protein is CASTFRGTGYNEQFF.

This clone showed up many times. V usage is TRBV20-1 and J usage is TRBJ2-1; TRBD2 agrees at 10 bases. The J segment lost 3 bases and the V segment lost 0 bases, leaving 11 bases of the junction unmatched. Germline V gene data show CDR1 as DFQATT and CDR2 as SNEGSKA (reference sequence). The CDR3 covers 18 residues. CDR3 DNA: TGCAGTGCTAGAGATGCGGGGCTAGCGGGAGATGTCTACAATGAGCAGTTCTTC. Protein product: CSARDAGLAGDVYNEQFF.

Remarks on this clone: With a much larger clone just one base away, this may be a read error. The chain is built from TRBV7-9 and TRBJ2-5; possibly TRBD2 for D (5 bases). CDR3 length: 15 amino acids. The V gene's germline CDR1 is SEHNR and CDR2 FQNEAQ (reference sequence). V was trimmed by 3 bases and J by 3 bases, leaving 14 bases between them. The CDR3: CASSFGVAYKETQYF. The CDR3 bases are TGTGCCAGCAGCTTCGGGGTCGCGTACAAAGAGACCCAGTACTTC.

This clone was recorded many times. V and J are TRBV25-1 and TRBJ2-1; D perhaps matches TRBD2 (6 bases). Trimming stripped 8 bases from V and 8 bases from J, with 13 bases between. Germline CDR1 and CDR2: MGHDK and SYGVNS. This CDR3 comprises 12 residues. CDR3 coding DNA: TGTGCCAGCGGACGGAGGGAAGATGAGCAGTTCTTC. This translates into CASGRREDEQFF. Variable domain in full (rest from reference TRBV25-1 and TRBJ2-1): EADIYQTPRYLVIGTGKKITLECSQTMGHDKMYWYQQDPGMELHLIHYSYGVNSTEKGDLSSESTVSRIRTEHFPLTLESARPSHTSQYLCASGRREDEQFFGPGTRLTVL.

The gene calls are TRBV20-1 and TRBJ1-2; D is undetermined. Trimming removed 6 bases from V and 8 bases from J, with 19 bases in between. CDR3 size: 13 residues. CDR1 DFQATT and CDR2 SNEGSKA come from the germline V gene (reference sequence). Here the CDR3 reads CSALDTGSGGYTF. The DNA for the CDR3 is TGCAGTGCGCTCGACACCGGATCGGGGGGCTACACCTTC.

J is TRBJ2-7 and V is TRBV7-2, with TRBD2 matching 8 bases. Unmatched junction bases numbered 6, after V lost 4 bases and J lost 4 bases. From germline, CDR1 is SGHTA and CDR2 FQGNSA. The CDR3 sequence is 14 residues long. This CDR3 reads CASSSYSGIYEQYF. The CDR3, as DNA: TGTGCCAGCAGCTCATATAGCGGGATTTACGAGCAGTACTTC.

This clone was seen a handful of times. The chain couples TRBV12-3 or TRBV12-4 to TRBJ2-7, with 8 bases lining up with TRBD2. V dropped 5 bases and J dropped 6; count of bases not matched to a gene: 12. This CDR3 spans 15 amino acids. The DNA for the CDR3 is TGTGCCAGCAGTGGACTAGCTAAAGGGGATCGCGAGCAGTACTTC. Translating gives CASSGLAKGDREQYF.

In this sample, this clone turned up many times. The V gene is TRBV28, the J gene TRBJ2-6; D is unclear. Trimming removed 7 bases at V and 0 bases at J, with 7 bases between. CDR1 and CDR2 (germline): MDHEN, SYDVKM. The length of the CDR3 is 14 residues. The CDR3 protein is CASNAGSGANVLTF. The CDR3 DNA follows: TGTGCCAGCAACGCAGGCTCTGGGGCCAACGTCCTGACTTTC.

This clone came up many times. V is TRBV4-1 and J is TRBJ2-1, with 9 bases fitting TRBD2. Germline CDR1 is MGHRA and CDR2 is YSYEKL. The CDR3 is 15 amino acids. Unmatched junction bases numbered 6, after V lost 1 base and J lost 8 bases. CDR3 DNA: TGCGCCAGCAGCCAAGTCGGCGGGAGGGCCGATGAGCAGTTCTTC. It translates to CASSQVGGRADEQFF.

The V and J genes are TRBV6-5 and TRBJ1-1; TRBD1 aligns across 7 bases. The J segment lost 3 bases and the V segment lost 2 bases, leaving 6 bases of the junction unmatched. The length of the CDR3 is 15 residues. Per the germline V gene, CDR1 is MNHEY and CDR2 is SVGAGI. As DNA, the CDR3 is TGTGCCAGCAGTTACACGCAGGGGGTAGACACTGAAGCTTTCTTT. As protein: CASSYTQGVDTEAFF.

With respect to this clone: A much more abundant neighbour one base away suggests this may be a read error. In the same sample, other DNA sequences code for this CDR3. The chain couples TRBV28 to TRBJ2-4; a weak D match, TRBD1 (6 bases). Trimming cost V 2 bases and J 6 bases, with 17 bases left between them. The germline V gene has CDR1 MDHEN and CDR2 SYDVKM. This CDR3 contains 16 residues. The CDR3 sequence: CASSLGRTEKRNIQYF. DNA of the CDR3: TGTGCCAGCAGTTTAGGACGGACAGAAAAAAGAAACATTCAGTACTTC.

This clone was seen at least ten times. The CDR3 loop reads CASSLSGYTEAFF. CDR3 nucleotide sequence: TGTGCCAGCAGTTTATCAGGGTACACTGAAGCTTTCTTT. This chain uses TRBV27 with TRBJ1-1, with D hard to call. The CDR3 covers 13 residues. Per germline, CDR1 MNHEY and CDR2 SMNVEV (reference sequence). V lost 0 bases to trimming and J lost 3 bases, with 5 bases between them.

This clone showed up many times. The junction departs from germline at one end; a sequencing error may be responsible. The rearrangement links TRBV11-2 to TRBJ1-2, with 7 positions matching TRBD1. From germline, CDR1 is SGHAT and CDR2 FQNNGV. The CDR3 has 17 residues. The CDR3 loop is CASSLDHQGRGDYDYTF. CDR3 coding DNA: TGTGCCAGCAGCTTAGACCACCAGGGCAGGGGGGACTATGACTACACCTTC.

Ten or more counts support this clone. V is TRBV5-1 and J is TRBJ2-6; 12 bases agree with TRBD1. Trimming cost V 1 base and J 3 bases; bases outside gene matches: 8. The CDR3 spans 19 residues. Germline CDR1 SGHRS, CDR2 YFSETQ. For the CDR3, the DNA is TGCGCCAGCAGCTTGTCGGGACAGGGGGCGATGCGTGGGGCCAACGTCCTGACTTTC. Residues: CASSLSGQGAMRGANVLTF.